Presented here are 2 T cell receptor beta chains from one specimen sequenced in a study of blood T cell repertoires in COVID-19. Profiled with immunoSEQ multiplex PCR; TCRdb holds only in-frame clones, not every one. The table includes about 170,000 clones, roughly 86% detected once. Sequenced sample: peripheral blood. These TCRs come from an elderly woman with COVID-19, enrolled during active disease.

The CDR3 sequence is CSVAGQDETQYF. For the CDR3, the DNA is TGCAGCGTGGCCGGACAGGATGAGACCCAGTACTTC. The chain combines TRBV29-1 with TRBJ2-5; the match to TRBD1 covers 7 bases. Germline assignment: CDR1 SQVTM and CDR2 ANQGSEA. V dropped 6 bases and J dropped 5; count of bases not matched to a gene: 6. The CDR3 contains 12 residues.

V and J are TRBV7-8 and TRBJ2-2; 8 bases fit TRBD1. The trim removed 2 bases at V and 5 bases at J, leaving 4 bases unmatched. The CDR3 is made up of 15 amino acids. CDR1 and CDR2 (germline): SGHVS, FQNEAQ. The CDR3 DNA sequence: TGTGCCAGCAGCTTAAGGACAGGGTATACCGGGGAGCTGTTTTTT. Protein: CASSLRTGYTGELFF. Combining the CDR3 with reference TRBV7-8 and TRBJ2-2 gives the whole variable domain GAGVSQSPRYKVAKRGQDVALRCDPISGHVSLFWYQQALGQGPEFLTYFQNEAQLDKSGLPSDRFFAERPEGSVSTLKIQRTQQEDSAVYLCASSLRTGYTGELFFGEGSRLTVL.